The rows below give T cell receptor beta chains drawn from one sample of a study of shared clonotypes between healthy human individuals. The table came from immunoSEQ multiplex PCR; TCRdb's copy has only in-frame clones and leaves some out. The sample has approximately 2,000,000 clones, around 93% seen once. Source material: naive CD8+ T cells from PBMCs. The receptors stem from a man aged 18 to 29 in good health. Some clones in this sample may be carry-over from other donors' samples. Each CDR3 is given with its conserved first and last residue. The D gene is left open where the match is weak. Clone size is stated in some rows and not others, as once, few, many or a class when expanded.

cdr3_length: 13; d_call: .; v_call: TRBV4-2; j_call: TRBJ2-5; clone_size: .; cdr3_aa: CASSQGLRETQYF; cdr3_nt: TGTGCCAGCAGCCAAGGTCTCAGGGAGACCCAGTACTTC
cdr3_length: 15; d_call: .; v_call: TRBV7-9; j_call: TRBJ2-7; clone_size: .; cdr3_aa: CASSQTLGAPQEQYF; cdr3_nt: TGTGCCAGCAGCCAAACGTTGGGGGCCCCTCAGGAGCAGTACTTC
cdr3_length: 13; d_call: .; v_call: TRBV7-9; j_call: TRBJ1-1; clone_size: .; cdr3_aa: CASSLGNGGDAFF; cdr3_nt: TGTGCCAGCAGCTTAGGGAATGGGGGTGACGCTTTCTTT
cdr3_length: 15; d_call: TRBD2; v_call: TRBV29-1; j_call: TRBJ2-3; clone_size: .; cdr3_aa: CSGSPTSGGEDTQYF; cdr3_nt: TGCAGCGGTTCCCCGACTAGCGGAGGGGAGGATACGCAGTATTTT
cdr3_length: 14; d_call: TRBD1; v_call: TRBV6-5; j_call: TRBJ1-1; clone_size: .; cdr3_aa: CASTQDRGYTEAFF; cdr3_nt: TGTGCCAGCACTCAGGACAGGGGTTACACTGAAGCTTTCTTT
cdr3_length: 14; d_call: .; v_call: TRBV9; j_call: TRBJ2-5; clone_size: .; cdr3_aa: CASSDYPTQETQYF; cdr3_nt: TGTGCCAGCAGCGACTACCCCACCCAAGAGACCCAGTACTTC
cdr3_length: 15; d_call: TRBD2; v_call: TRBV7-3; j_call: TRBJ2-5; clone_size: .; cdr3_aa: CASSFGLAGEETQYF; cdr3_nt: TGTGCCAGCAGCTTCGGACTAGCGGGAGAAGAGACCCAGTACTTC
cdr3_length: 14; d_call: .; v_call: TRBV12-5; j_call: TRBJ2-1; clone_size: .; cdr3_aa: CASGSLGPNDEQFF; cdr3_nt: TGTGCTAGTGGTTCATTGGGACCAAACGATGAGCAGTTCTTC
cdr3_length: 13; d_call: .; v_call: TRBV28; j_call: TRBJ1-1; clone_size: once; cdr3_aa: CASSLRGDTEAFF; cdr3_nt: TGTGCCAGCAGTTTAAGAGGGGACACTGAAGCTTTCTTT
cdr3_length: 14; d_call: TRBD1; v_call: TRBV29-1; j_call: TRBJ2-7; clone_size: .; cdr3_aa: CSATGGQGRFEQYF; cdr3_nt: TGCAGCGCCACTGGAGGACAGGGGCGATTCGAGCAGTACTTC
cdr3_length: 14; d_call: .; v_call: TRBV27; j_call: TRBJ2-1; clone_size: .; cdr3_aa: CASSLLGGHNEQFF; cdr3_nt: TGTGCCAGCAGTTTATTGGGCGGACACAATGAGCAGTTCTTC
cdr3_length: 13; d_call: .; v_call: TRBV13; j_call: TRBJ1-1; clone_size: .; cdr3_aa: CASSLGRYTEAFF; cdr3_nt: TGTGCCAGCAGCTTAGGACGGTACACTGAAGCTTTCTTT
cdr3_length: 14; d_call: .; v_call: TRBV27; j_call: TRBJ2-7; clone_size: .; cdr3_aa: CASSSKRDFYEQYF; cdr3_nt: TGTGCCAGCAGTTCTAAACGGGACTTTTACGAGCAGTACTTC
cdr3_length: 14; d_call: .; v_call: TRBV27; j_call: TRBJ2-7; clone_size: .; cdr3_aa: CASSFSTSGSEQYF; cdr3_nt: TGTGCCAGCAGTTTTTCGACTAGTGGAAGCGAGCAGTACTTC
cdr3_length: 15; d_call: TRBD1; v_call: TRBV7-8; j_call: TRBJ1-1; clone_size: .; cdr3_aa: CASSLRQGWGTEAFF; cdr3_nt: TGTGCCAGCAGCCTACGACAGGGTTGGGGGACTGAAGCTTTCTTT
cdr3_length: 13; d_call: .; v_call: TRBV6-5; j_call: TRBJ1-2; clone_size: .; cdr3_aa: CASSWSEDYGYTF; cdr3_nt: TGTGCCAGCAGTTGGTCGGAAGACTATGGCTACACCTTC
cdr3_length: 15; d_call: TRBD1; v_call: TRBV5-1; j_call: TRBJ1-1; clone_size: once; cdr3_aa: CASSSGTGVIPEAFF; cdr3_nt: TGCGCCAGCAGCTCGGGGACAGGAGTTATCCCTGAAGCTTTCTTT
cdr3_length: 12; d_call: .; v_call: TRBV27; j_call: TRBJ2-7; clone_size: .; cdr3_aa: CASSPGGPEQYF; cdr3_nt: TGTGCCAGCAGTCCCGGGGGGCCGGAGCAGTACTTC
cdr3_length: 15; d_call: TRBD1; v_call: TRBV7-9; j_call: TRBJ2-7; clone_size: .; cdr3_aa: CASSSTRTGAYEQYF; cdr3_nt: TGTGCCAGCAGCAGTACCCGGACAGGGGCCTACGAGCAGTACTTC
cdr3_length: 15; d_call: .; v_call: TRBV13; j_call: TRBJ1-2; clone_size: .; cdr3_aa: CASSPWELGFYGYTF; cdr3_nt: TGTGCCAGCAGCCCGTGGGAACTAGGGTTCTATGGCTACACCTTC
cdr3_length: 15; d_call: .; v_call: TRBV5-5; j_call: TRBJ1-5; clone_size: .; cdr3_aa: CASSLAAGNNQPQHF; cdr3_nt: TGTGCCAGCAGCTTGGCGGCAGGGAATAATCAGCCCCAGCATTTT
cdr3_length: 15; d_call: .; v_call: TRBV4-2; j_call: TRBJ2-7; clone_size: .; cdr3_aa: CASSPGRTLSYEQYF; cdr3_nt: TGTGCCAGCAGCCCGGGGAGGACTTTGAGCTACGAGCAGTACTTC
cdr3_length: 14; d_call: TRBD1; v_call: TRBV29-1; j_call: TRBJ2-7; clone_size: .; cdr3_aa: CSVVGTGGPYEQYF; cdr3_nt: TGCAGCGTCGTTGGGACAGGGGGCCCGTACGAGCAGTACTTC
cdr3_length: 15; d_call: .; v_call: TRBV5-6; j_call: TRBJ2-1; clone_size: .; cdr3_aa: CASSAPAPIYNEQFF; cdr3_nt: TGTGCCAGCAGCGCACCCGCCCCGATCTACAATGAGCAGTTCTTC